Included here is one TCR beta chain sequence, with context. TCRdb re-analyzed the 5' RACE reads; it lists each CDR3 protein once, without DNA. Its table lists about 380,000 distinct CDR3 sequences. CDR3 size: 14 residues. Germline values: CDR1 SGHTA, CDR2 FQGTGA. The data stem from a study of monozygotic twins with inflammatory bowel disease. The TCR comes from a human donor with ulcerative colitis or Crohn's disease, or a healthy co-twin of an affected twin (not recorded which). The sample consisted of blood. V usage is TRBV7-3 and J usage is TRBJ2-2. The CDR3 sequence is CASSLIAITGELFF.